This TCR beta chain was sequenced in a study of cytomegalovirus exposure and HLA in healthy donors. The repertoire was sequenced with immunoSEQ multiplex PCR; TCRdb's copy has only in-frame clones and lacks some. The sample consists of about 110,000 clones, under 97% of them appearing once. This clone was seen once. Its antigen remains unknown. The CDR3 runs 13 residues. Germline loops: CDR1 MNHEY, CDR2 SVGAGI. Between the trimmed V and J ends, which lost 2 bases and 7 bases, there was a span of 9 bases. The validation cohort, a group of around 130 subjects, included the donors and was separate from the approximately 680-subject first cohort. Study outcomes and limitations: Most TCRs appeared rarely, but some public TCRs recurred in many donors. Specific recognition of CMV antigens was confirmed in vitro for a few chains (all CMV-associated).

The TCR sequence derives from a woman aged 18-35 years in good health and CMV-seronegative. Sequencing was performed on PBMCs. The gene calls are TRBV6-5 and TRBJ1-5; unclear D gene. The CDR3 DNA sequence: TGTGCCAGCAGTTACACCAGACAACAGCCCCAGCATTTT. Translating gives CASSYTRQQPQHF.